This record covers a single TCR beta chain. Antigen unknown. This specimen belongs to a study of T-cell memory formation after mild COVID-19. Overall study context: TCR clusters showed largely donor specificity.

Study findings and constraints: Pre-infection memory showed some responding clones, and this suggested that cross-reactive memory joined. What remained unconfirmed was the SARS-CoV-2 specificity of second-wave clones peaking on day 37.

The J segment lost 3 bases and the V segment lost 6 bases, leaving 5 bases of the junction unmatched. Germline loops: CDR1 MNHEY, CDR2 SVGAGI. This CDR3 is built from 13 residues. Using constant-segment primers, 5'RACE produced TCR alpha and TCR beta cDNA libraries carrying sample barcodes and UMIs. TCRdb reanalysed the 5' RACE reads using MiXCR and keeps one entry per CDR3 protein. The data show around 250,000 distinct CDR3 sequences, roughly 17% seen once. This receptor was identified in a man aged 18 to 30 who had mild COVID-19 (a few samples of this study predate the infection). Cell type and time point are not known. This chain joins TRBV6-5 and TRBJ2-7, with 7 bases identical to TRBD2. Specimen: PBMCs or a T cell subset sorted from them (not recorded which). This CDR3 reads CASRGGVGYEQYF. The CDR3 DNA sequence: TGTGCCAGCAGGGGAGGGGTTGGCTACGAGCAGTACTTC.